This entry lists 3 T cell receptor beta chains sequenced from one sample in a study of response to subunit inactivated influenza vaccine. TCRdb called the RT-PCR reads again in MiXCR, with one record for every CDR3 protein. The profile shows approximately 700,000 distinct CDR3 sequences, over 11% of them singletons. The sequenced sample was PBMCs from blood, obtained less than 15 days before vaccination. The receptors originated from a man aged 50-59 years who received an inactivated influenza vaccine.

The rearrangement uses TRBV7-2 and TRBJ2-7; 9 nucleotides align to TRBD1. V shed 5 bases and J 7 bases; nucleotides not matched to a gene: 12. This CDR3 is built from 15 residues. The germline gives CDR1 SGHTA, CDR2 FQGNSA. CDR3 sequence: CASSHRGQGLREQYF. The CDR3 DNA sequence: TGTGCCAGCAGCCACCGGGGACAGGGATTGAGGGAGCAGTACTTC.

This clonotype was observed at least ten times. The V and J genes are TRBV7-9 and TRBJ1-2; D might be TRBD1 (6 bases). CDR1 is SEHNR and CDR2 is FQNEAQ in the germline V gene (reference sequence). The CDR3 is 13 amino acids. V was clipped by 5 bases and J by 2 bases, with 9 bases between them. The CDR3 is CASSPGTNYGYTF. The CDR3 DNA reads TGTGCCAGCAGCCCCGGGACAAACTATGGCTACACCTTC. The complete variable domain, with remaining parts taken from reference TRBV7-9 and TRBJ1-2, reads DTGVSQNPRHKITKRGQNVTFRCDPISEHNRLYWYRQTLGQGPEFLTYFQNEAQLEKSRLLSDRFSAERPKGSFSTLEIQRTEQGDSAMYLCASSPGTNYGYTFGSGTRLTVV.

This chain connects TRBV12-3 or TRBV12-4 to TRBJ1-3, with a weak D call TRBD1 (6 bases). The CDR3 length is 15 residues. V was cut by 6 bases and J by 0 bases, with 12 bases left in between. CDR3 nucleotide sequence: TGTGCCAGCAGACCTGACAGGACCTCTGGAAACACCATATATTTT. Its protein product is CASRPDRTSGNTIYF.